The present T cell receptor beta chain was sequenced within a study of cytomegalovirus exposure and HLA in healthy donors. Across the study: Researchers found that roughly 81% of a few hundred genotyped donors fell within the Caucasian-associated ancestry cluster.

For this clone: The antigen is unknown.

13 Jbeta primers and 60 Vbeta primers were used for the PCR. The assay was immunoSEQ multiplex PCR, and TCRdb's table has in-frame clones only and misses some. This table has about 210,000 clones, more than 70% appearing once. Germline assignment: CDR1 SGHVS and CDR2 FNYEAQ. This CDR3 has 22 residues. The junction had 18 bases not matched to a gene; V was cut back by 5 bases and J by 0 bases. Study results and caveats: No immune exposure information besides CMV serostatus was available. Altogether, some 170 TCR beta chains were recorded as cytomegalovirus-associated. A highly shared variant cluster was judged a likely technical artifact.

What was sequenced was PBMCs. J is TRBJ2-3 and V is TRBV7-6; 15 nucleotides match TRBD2. The origin of this receptor is a boy aged 10-17 years in good health and CMV-seronegative. The CDR3 nucleotides read TGTGCCAGCAGCCCGATTAGACCCGGACTAGCGGGGGGGCCTCGTAGCACAGATACGCAGTATTTT. Its translation: CASSPIRPGLAGGPRSTDTQYF.